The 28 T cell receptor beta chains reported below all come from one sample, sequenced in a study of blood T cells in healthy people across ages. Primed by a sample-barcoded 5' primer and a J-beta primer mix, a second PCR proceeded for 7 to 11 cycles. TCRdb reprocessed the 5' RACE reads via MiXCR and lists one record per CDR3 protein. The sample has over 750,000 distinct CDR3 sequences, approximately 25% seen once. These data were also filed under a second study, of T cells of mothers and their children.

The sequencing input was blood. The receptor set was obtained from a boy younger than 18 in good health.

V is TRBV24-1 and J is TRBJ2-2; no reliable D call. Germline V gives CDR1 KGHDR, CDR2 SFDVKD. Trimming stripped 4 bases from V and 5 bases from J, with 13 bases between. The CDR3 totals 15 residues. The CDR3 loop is CATSDYRDWTGELFF. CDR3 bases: TGTGCCACCAGTGACTATCGCGACTGGACCGGGGAGCTGTTTTTT.

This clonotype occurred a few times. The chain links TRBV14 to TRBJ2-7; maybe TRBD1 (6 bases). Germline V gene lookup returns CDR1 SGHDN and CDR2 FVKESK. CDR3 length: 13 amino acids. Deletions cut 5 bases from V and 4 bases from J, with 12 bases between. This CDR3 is CASSYPGVYEQYF. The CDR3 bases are TGTGCCAGCAGCTACCCAGGGGTGTACGAGCAGTACTTC.

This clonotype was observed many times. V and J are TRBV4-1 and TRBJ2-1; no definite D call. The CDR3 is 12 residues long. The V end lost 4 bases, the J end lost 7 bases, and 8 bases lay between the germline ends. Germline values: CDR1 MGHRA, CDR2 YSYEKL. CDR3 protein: CASSLIPNEQFF. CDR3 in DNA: TGCGCCAGCAGCCTCATACCTAATGAGCAGTTCTTC.

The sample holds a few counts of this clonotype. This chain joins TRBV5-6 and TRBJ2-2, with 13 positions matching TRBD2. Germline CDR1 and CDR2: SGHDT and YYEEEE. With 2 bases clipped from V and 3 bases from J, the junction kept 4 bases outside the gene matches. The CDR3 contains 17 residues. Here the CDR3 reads CASSFRTSGRDTGELFF. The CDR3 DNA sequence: TGTGCCAGCAGCTTCCGGACTAGCGGGAGAGACACCGGGGAGCTGTTTTTT.

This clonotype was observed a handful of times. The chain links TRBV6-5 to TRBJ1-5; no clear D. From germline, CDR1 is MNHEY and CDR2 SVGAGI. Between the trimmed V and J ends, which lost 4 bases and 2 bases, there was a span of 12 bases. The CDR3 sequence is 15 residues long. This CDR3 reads CASSSSRLGNQPQHF. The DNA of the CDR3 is TGTGCCAGCAGTTCGTCCCGACTGGGCAATCAGCCCCAGCATTTT.

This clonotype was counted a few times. The CDR3 DNA follows: TGTGCCAGCAGTTACTCCGCCAGATCGATCTCCTACGAGCAGTACTTC. It is translated as CASSYSARSISYEQYF. The genes are TRBV6-5 and TRBJ2-7, with D uncertain. The germline V and J ends were trimmed by 0 bases and 0 bases, with 12 bases remaining between them. CDR1 is MNHEY and CDR2 is SVGAGI in the germline V gene. This CDR3 comprises 16 residues.

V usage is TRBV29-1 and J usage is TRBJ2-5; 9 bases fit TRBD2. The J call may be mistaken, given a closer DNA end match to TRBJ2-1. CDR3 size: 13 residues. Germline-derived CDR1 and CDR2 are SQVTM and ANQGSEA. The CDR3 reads CSAGEREVNEQFF. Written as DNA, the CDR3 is TGCAGCGCCGGGGAGCGGGAGGTCAATGAGCAGTTCTTC.

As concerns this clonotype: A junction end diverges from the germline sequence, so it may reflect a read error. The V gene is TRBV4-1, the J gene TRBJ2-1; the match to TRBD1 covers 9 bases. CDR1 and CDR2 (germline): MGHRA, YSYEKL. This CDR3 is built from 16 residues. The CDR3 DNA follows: TGCACCAGCAGCCAAGTAGGGACAGGGCAATACAATGAGCAGTTCTTC. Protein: CTSSQVGTGQYNEQFF.

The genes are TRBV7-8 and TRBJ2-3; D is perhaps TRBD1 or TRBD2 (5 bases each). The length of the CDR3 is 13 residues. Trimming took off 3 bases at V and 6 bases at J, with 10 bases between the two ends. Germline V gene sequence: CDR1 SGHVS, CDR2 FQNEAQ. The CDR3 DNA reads TGTGCCAGCAGCTTTGAGGGGTCGGATACGCAGTATTTT. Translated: CASSFEGSDTQYF. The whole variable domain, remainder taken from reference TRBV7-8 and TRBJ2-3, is GAGVSQSPRYKVAKRGQDVALRCDPISGHVSLFWYQQALGQGPEFLTYFQNEAQLDKSGLPSDRFFAERPEGSVSTLKIQRTQQEDSAVYLCASSFEGSDTQYFGPGTRLTVL.

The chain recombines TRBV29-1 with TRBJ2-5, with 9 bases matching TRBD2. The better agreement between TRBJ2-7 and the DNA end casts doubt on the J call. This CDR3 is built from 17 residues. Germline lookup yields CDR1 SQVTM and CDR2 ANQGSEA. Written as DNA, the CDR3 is TGCAGCGTTGAGCAGGACAGAAAGACTAGCGGAACCTACGAGCAGTACTTC. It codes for CSVEQDRKTSGTYEQYF.

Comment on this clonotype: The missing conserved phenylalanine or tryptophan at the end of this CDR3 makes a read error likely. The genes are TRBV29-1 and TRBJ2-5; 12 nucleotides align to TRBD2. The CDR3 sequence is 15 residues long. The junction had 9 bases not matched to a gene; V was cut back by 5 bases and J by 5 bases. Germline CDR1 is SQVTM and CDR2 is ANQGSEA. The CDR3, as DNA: TGCAGCGTTACTCCTAGCGGGAGGGCTCGGGAGACCCAGTACTCC. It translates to CSVTPSGRARETQYS.

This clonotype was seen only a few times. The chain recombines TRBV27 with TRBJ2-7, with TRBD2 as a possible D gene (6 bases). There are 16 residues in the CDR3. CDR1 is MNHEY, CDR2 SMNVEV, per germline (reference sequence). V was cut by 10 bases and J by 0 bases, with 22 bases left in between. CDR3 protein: CATHGAGKSSSYEQYF. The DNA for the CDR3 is TGTGCCACCCATGGGGCGGGAAAGTCGAGCTCCTACGAGCAGTACTTC.

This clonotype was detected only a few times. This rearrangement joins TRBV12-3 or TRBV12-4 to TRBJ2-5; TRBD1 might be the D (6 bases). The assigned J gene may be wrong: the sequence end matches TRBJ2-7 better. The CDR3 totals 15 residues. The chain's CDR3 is CASSFWPGAYYEQYF. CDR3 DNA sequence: TGTGCCAGCAGTTTTTGGCCAGGGGCTTACTACGAGCAGTACTTC.

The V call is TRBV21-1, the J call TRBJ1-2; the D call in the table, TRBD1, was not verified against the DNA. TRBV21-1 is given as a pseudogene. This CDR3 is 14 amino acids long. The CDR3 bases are TGTGCCAGCAGGGACAACCCTCGGAGGTCGGGCTACACCTTC. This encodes CASRDNPRRSGYTF.

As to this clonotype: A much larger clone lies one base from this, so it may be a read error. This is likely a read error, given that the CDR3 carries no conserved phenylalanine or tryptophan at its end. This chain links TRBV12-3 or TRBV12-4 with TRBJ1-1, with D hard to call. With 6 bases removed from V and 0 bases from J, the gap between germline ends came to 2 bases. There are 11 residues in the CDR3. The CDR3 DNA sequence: TGTGCCAGCAGACTGAACACTGAAGCTTTCCTT. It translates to CASRLNTEAFL.

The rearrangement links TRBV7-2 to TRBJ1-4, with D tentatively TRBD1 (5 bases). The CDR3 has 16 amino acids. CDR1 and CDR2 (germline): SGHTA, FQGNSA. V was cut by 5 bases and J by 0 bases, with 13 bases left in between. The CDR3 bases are TGTGCCAGCAGCACGGGACTGCGGACAACTAATGAAAAACTGTTTTTT. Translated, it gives CASSTGLRTTNEKLFF.

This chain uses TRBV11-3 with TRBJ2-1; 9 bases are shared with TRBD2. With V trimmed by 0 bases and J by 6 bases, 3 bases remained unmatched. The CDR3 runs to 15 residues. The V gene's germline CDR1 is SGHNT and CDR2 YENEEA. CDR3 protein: CASSLEAGGRNEQFF. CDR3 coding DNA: TGTGCCAGCAGCTTAGAAGCGGGAGGACGCAATGAGCAGTTCTTC.

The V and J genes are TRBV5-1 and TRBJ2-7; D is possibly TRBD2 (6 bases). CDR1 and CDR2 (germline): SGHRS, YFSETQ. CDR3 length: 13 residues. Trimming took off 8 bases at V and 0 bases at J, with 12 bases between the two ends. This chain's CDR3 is CASNGGNSYEQYF. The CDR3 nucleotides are TGCGCCAGTAACGGGGGTAACTCCTACGAGCAGTACTTC.

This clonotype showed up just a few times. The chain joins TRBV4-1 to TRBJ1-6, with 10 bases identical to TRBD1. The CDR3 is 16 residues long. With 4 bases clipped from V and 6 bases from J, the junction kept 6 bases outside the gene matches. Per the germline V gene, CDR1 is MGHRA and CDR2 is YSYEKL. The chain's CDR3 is CASSPGQGVSNSPLHF. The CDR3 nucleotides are TGCGCCAGCAGCCCAGGACAGGGGGTATCTAATTCACCCCTCCACTTT.

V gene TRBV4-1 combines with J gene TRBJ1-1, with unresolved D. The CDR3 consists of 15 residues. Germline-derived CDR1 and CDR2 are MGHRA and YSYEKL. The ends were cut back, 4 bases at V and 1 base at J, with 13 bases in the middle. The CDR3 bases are TGCGCCAGCAGCCTTCTTTCGACTCCGAACACTGAAGCTTTCTTT. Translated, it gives CASSLLSTPNTEAFF.

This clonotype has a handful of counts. CDR3 sequence (DNA): TGTGCCAGCTCACCAGGGGAGGACTATGGCTACACCTTC. It encodes CASSPGEDYGYTF. This sequence joins TRBV18 and TRBJ1-2; no clear D. Germline CDR1 is KGHSH and CDR2 is LQKENI. V lost 2 bases and J 3 bases, leaving 7 bases between the germline ends. This CDR3 contains 13 residues. The full variable domain, its missing parts supplied by reference TRBV18 and TRBJ1-2, is NAGVMQNPRHLVRRRGQEARLRCSPMKGHSHVYWYRQLPEEGLKFMVYLQKENIIDESGMPKERFSAEFPKEGPSILRIQQVVRGDSAAYFCASSPGEDYGYTFGSGTRLTVV.

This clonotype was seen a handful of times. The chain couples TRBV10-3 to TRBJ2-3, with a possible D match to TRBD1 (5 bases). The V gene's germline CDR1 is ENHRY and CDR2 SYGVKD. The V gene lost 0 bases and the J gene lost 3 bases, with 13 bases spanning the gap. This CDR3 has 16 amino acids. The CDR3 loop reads CAISESVGRGTDTQYF. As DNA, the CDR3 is TGTGCCATCAGTGAGTCTGTGGGTAGGGGAACAGATACGCAGTATTTT.

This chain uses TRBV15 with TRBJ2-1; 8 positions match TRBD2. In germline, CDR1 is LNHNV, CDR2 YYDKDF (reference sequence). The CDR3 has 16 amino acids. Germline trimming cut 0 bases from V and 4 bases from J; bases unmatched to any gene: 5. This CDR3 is CATSREALAAYNEQFF. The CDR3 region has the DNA TGTGCCACCAGCAGAGAGGCACTAGCGGCATACAATGAGCAGTTCTTC.

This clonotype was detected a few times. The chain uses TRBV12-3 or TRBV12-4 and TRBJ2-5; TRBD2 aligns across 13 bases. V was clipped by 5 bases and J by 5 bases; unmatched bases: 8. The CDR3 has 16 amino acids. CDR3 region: CASSIRTSGSSETQYF. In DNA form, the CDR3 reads TGTGCCAGCAGTATACGGACTAGCGGGAGCTCGGAGACCCAGTACTTC.

CDR3 in amino acids: CASADLNTEAFF. As DNA, the CDR3 is TGCGCCAGTGCCGACCTAAACACTGAAGCTTTCTTT. The chain recombines TRBV5-1 with TRBJ1-1; D not certain. The CDR3 spans 12 residues. Between the trimmed V and J ends, which lost 8 bases and 2 bases, there was a span of 10 bases. The germline V gene encodes CDR1 SGHRS and CDR2 YFSETQ.

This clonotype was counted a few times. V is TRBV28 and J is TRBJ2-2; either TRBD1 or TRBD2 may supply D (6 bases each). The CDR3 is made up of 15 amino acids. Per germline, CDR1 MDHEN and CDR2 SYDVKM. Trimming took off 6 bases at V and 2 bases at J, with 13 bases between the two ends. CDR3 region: CASRGGEGNTGELFF. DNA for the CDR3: TGTGCCAGCAGGGGGGGCGAGGGAAACACCGGGGAGCTGTTTTTT.

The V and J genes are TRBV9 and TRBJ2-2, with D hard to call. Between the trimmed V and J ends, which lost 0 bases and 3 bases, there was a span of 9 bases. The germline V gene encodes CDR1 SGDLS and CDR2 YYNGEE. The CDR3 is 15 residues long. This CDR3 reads CASSVEGSDTGELFF. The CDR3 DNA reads TGTGCCAGCAGCGTAGAAGGCTCTGACACCGGGGAGCTGTTTTTT.

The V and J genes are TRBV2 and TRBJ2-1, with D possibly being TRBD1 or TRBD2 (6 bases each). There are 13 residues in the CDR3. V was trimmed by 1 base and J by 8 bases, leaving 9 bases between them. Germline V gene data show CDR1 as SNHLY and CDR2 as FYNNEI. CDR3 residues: CASSEDREDEQFF. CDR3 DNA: TGTGCCAGCAGTGAAGACAGGGAGGATGAGCAGTTCTTC. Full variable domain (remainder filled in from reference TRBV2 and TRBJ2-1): EPEVTQTPSHQVTQMGQEVILRCVPISNHLYFYWYRQILGQKVEFLVSFYNNEISEKSEIFDDQFSVERPDGSNFTLKIRSTKLEDSAMYFCASSEDREDEQFFGPGTRLTVL.